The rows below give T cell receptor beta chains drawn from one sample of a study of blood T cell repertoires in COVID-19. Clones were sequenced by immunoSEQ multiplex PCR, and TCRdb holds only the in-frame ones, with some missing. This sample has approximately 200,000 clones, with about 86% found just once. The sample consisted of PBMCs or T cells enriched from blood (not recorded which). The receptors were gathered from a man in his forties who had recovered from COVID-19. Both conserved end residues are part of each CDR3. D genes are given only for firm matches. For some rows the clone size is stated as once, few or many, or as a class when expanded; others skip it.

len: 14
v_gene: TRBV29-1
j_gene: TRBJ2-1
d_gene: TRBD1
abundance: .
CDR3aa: CSATGQGSYNEQFF
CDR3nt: TGCAGCGCCACCGGACAGGGCTCCTACAATGAGCAGTTCTTC

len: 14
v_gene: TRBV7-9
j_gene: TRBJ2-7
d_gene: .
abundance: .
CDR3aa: CASSLASWEAEQYF
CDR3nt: TGTGCCAGCAGCTTAGCAAGTTGGGAGGCGGAGCAGTACTTC

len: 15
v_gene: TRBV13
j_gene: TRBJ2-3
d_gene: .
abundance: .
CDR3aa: CASTARLTSTDTQYF
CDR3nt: TGTGCCAGCACCGCACGGTTAACTAGCACAGATACGCAGTATTTT

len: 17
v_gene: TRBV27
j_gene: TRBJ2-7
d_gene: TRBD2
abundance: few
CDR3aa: CASSSTSGGVRSHEQYF
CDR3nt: TGTGCCAGCAGTTCGACTAGCGGGGGGGTGAGGTCTCACGAGCAGTACTTC

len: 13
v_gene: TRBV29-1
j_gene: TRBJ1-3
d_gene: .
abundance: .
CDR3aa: CSVQRSSGNTIYF
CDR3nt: TGCAGCGTTCAACGGAGCTCTGGAAACACCATATATTTT

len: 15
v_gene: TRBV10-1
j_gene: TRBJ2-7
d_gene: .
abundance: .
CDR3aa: CASSEGLLSSYEQYF
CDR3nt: TGCGCCAGCAGTGAGGGACTCCTGAGCTCCTACGAGCAGTACTTC

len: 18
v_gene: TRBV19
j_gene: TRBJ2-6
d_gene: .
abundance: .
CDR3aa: CASRSMDSFASGANVLTF
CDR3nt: TGTGCCAGCCGATCGATGGACAGCTTCGCCTCTGGGGCCAACGTCCTGACTTTC

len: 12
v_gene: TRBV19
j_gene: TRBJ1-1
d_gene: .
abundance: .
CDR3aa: CASSIGGLEAFF
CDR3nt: TGTGCCAGTAGTATCGGCGGCCTTGAAGCTTTCTTT

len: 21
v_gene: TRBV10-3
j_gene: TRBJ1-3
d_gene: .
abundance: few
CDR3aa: CAISVIRPKEVLKFSGNTIYF
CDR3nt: TGTGCCATCAGTGTTATCCGGCCCAAGGAGGTCCTCAAATTCTCTGGAAACACCATATATTTT

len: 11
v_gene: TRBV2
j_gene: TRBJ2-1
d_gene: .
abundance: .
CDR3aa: CASTGYNEQFF
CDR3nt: TGTGCCAGCACCGGCTACAATGAGCAGTTCTTC

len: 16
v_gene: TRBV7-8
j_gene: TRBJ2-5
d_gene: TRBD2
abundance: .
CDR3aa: CASSPTSGGALETQYF
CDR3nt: TGTGCCAGCAGCCCGACTAGCGGGGGGGCCTTAGAGACCCAGTACTTC

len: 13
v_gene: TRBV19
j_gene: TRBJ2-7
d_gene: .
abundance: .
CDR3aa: CASSSGGAYEQYF
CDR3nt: TGTGCCAGTAGTAGCGGAGGAGCCTACGAGCAGTACTTC

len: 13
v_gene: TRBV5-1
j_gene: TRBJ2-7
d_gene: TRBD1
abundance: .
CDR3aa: CASSFDREYEQYF
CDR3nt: TGCGCCAGCAGCTTTGACAGGGAGTACGAGCAGTACTTC

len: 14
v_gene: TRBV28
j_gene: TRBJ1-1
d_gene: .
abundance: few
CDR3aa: CASSSQGGYTEAFF
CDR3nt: TGTGCCAGCAGTTCTCAGGGAGGGTACACTGAAGCTTTCTTT

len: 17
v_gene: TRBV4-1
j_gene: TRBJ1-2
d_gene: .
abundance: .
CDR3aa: CASSQNVRTAGSYGYTF
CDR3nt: TGCGCCAGCAGCCAAAACGTGAGGACTGCCGGCTCCTATGGCTACACCTTC

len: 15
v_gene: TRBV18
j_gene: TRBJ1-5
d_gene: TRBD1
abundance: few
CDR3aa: CASSLTGVGNQPQHF
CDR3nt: TGTGCCAGCTCCCTAACAGGGGTCGGCAATCAGCCCCAGCATTTT